This T cell receptor (beta chain) was recorded in a study of blood T cell repertoires in COVID-19. Using immunoSEQ multiplex PCR, the repertoire was profiled, and TCRdb retains in-frame clones only, with some absent. This repertoire shows about 33,000 clones, 88% found once; its top ten account for around 6.5%. Germline V gives CDR1 SQVTM, CDR2 ANQGSEA. This CDR3 has 13 amino acids. V gave up 7 bases and J gave up 7 bases, with 16 bases separating them. The chain recombines TRBV29-1 with TRBJ1-4, with D possibly matching TRBD1 (5 bases). Sequencing was done on a sample of peripheral blood. This TCR was sampled from a human donor in a cohort sampled during active COVID-19. The CDR3 here is CSAGAGESEKLFF. DNA for the CDR3: TGCAGCGCTGGGGCCGGTGAAAGTGAAAAACTGTTTTTT.